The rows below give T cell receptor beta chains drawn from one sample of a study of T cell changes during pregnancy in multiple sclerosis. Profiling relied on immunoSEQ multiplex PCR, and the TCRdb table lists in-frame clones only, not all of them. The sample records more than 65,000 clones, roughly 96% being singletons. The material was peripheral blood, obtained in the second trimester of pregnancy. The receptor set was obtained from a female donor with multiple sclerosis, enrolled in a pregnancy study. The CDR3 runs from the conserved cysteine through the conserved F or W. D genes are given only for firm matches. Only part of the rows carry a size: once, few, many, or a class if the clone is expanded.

cdr3_aa: CASSLGGSSREQYF; cdr3_nt: TGTGCCAGCAGCTTAGGCGGCAGCTCGAGGGAGCAGTACTTC; d_call: .; cdr3_length: 14; clone_size: .; v_call: TRBV7-2; j_call: TRBJ2-7
cdr3_aa: CASSVQTGHQETQYF; cdr3_nt: TGTGCCAGCAGCGTCCAGACAGGGCACCAAGAGACCCAGTACTTC; d_call: TRBD1; cdr3_length: 15; clone_size: .; v_call: TRBV9; j_call: TRBJ2-5
cdr3_aa: CASASLAGWNEQFF; cdr3_nt: TGCGCCAGTGCTTCTTTAGCTGGGTGGAATGAGCAGTTCTTC; d_call: .; cdr3_length: 14; clone_size: .; v_call: TRBV4-1; j_call: TRBJ2-1
cdr3_aa: CASSVGGAPFF; cdr3_nt: TGTGCCAGCAGTGTAGGAGGGGCACCGTTCTTC; d_call: .; cdr3_length: 11; clone_size: .; v_call: TRBV6-1; j_call: TRBJ2-1
cdr3_aa: CASTPVGAGDEQYF; cdr3_nt: TGTGCCAGCACCCCCGTTGGGGCGGGAGACGAGCAGTACTTC; d_call: TRBD2; cdr3_length: 14; clone_size: .; v_call: TRBV5-5; j_call: TRBJ2-7
cdr3_aa: CASSSGVAGLSDEQYF; cdr3_nt: TGCGCCAGCAGCTCGGGAGTAGCGGGACTTTCCGACGAGCAGTACTTC; d_call: TRBD2; cdr3_length: 16; clone_size: .; v_call: TRBV5-1; j_call: TRBJ2-7
cdr3_aa: CASSLDRGHHNEQFF; cdr3_nt: TGTGCCAGCAGCTTGGACAGGGGGCACCACAATGAGCAGTTCTTC; d_call: TRBD1; cdr3_length: 15; clone_size: .; v_call: TRBV5-6; j_call: TRBJ2-1
cdr3_aa: CASSLAGVSNQPQHF; cdr3_nt: TGTGCCAGCAGCTTGGCAGGGGTTAGCAATCAGCCCCAGCATTTT; d_call: .; cdr3_length: 15; clone_size: .; v_call: TRBV5-4; j_call: TRBJ1-5
cdr3_aa: CASTDLLSGGGDTQYF; cdr3_nt: TGTGCCAGCACCGACCTCCTCTCTGGGGGGGGCGATACGCAGTATTTT; d_call: .; cdr3_length: 16; clone_size: .; v_call: TRBV11-2; j_call: TRBJ2-3
cdr3_aa: CASHTDTQYF; cdr3_nt: TGTGCCAGCCACACAGATACGCAGTATTTT; d_call: .; cdr3_length: 10; clone_size: .; v_call: TRBV2; j_call: TRBJ2-3
cdr3_aa: CASSQEGLAEIYNEQFF; cdr3_nt: TGTGCCAGCAGCCAAGAGGGACTAGCGGAGATCTACAATGAGCAGTTCTTC; d_call: TRBD2; cdr3_length: 17; clone_size: .; v_call: TRBV14; j_call: TRBJ2-1
cdr3_aa: CARGVPGELFF; cdr3_nt: TGTGCCAGAGGGGTCCCCGGGGAGCTGTTTTTT; d_call: .; cdr3_length: 11; clone_size: .; v_call: TRBV2; j_call: TRBJ2-2
cdr3_aa: CASSPRDRILYNEQFF; cdr3_nt: TGTGCCAGCAGCCCTCGAGACAGGATTCTCTACAATGAGCAGTTCTTC; d_call: .; cdr3_length: 16; clone_size: .; v_call: TRBV7-2; j_call: TRBJ2-1
cdr3_aa: CASPLLVLYGYTF; cdr3_nt: TGTGCCAGTCCCCTCCTTGTATTATATGGCTACACCTTC; d_call: .; cdr3_length: 13; clone_size: .; v_call: TRBV19; j_call: TRBJ1-2
cdr3_aa: CASSWGPQGTMSEAFF; cdr3_nt: TGCGCCAGCAGCTGGGGCCCCCAGGGGACTATGTCTGAAGCTTTCTTT; d_call: .; cdr3_length: 16; clone_size: .; v_call: TRBV5-1; j_call: TRBJ1-1
cdr3_aa: CASSYLGQYYNEQFF; cdr3_nt: TGTGCCAGCAGCTACCTTGGACAGTATTACAATGAGCAGTTCTTC; d_call: .; cdr3_length: 15; clone_size: .; v_call: TRBV27; j_call: TRBJ2-1
cdr3_aa: CASSKARPSGSPLNEQFF; cdr3_nt: TGTGCCAGCAGCAAAGCGCGGCCTAGCGGGAGCCCCCTCAATGAGCAGTTCTTC; d_call: .; cdr3_length: 18; clone_size: .; v_call: TRBV21-1; j_call: TRBJ2-1
cdr3_aa: CASSLSFPREETQYF; cdr3_nt: TGTGCCAGCAGTTTATCGTTTCCTCGAGAAGAGACCCAGTACTTC; d_call: .; cdr3_length: 15; clone_size: .; v_call: TRBV27; j_call: TRBJ2-5
cdr3_aa: CAIRSRQGGLYEQYF; cdr3_nt: TGTGCCATCCGCTCCCGACAGGGAGGTCTGTACGAGCAGTACTTC; d_call: .; cdr3_length: 15; clone_size: .; v_call: TRBV2; j_call: TRBJ2-7
cdr3_aa: CASSRPRGISGANVLTF; cdr3_nt: TGCGCCAGCAGCCGTCCCAGGGGGATCTCTGGGGCCAACGTCCTGACTTTC; d_call: TRBD1; cdr3_length: 17; clone_size: .; v_call: TRBV5-1; j_call: TRBJ2-6
cdr3_aa: CASRRLGQGTDTQYF; cdr3_nt: TGTGCCAGCAGACGCCTGGGACAGGGGACAGATACGCAGTATTTT; d_call: TRBD1; cdr3_length: 15; clone_size: .; v_call: TRBV6-5; j_call: TRBJ2-3
cdr3_aa: CASSLVGHSYEQYF; cdr3_nt: TGTGCCAGCAGCTTAGTGGGGCACTCCTACGAGCAGTACTTC; d_call: .; cdr3_length: 14; clone_size: .; v_call: TRBV7-9; j_call: TRBJ2-7
cdr3_aa: CASSQGGEAFF; cdr3_nt: TGTGCCAGCAGCCAAGGCGGGGAAGCTTTCTTT; d_call: .; cdr3_length: 11; clone_size: .; v_call: TRBV14; j_call: TRBJ1-1
cdr3_aa: CASSQGLTSYEQYF; cdr3_nt: TGCGCCAGCAGCCAAGGACTGACCTCCTACGAGCAGTACTTC; d_call: .; cdr3_length: 14; clone_size: .; v_call: TRBV4-1; j_call: TRBJ2-7
cdr3_aa: CASSEAGGGADTQYF; cdr3_nt: TGTGCCAGCAGTGAGGCGGGAGGTGGGGCAGATACGCAGTATTTT; d_call: TRBD2; cdr3_length: 15; clone_size: many; v_call: TRBV6-4; j_call: TRBJ2-3
cdr3_aa: CASSARGGGNEQFF; cdr3_nt: TGTGCCAGCAGCGCGCGGGGAGGGGGCAATGAGCAGTTCTTC; d_call: .; cdr3_length: 14; clone_size: .; v_call: TRBV7-2; j_call: TRBJ2-1
cdr3_aa: CASSLGNSQPQHF; cdr3_nt: TGCGCCAGCAGCCTCGGGAACTCTCAGCCCCAGCATTTT; d_call: .; cdr3_length: 13; clone_size: .; v_call: TRBV4-1; j_call: TRBJ1-5
cdr3_aa: CASSTGYPPGGGTEAFF; cdr3_nt: TGTGCCAGTAGCACAGGGTACCCCCCGGGGGGAGGCACTGAAGCTTTCTTT; d_call: .; cdr3_length: 17; clone_size: .; v_call: TRBV19; j_call: TRBJ1-1
cdr3_aa: CASSSLAGRGIDTQYF; cdr3_nt: TGTGCCAGCAGCTCCCTAGCCGGACGAGGTATAGATACGCAGTATTTT; d_call: .; cdr3_length: 16; clone_size: .; v_call: TRBV11-2; j_call: TRBJ2-3
cdr3_aa: CASSVRDRGTEAFF; cdr3_nt: TGTGCCAGCAGCGTCCGGGACAGAGGCACTGAAGCTTTCTTT; d_call: TRBD1; cdr3_length: 14; clone_size: .; v_call: TRBV7-8; j_call: TRBJ1-1
cdr3_aa: CASSRLAEYNEQFF; cdr3_nt: TGTGCCAGCAGCCGACTAGCGGAGTACAATGAGCAGTTCTTC; d_call: TRBD2; cdr3_length: 14; clone_size: .; v_call: TRBV6-1; j_call: TRBJ2-1
cdr3_aa: CASSGILGTSGSADTQYF; cdr3_nt: TGCGCCAGCAGTGGGATACTCGGGACTAGCGGGAGTGCAGATACGCAGTATTTT; d_call: TRBD2; cdr3_length: 18; clone_size: .; v_call: TRBV10-2; j_call: TRBJ2-3
cdr3_aa: CASSPGQSANTEAFF; cdr3_nt: TGTGCCAGCAGCCCGGGACAGTCCGCGAACACTGAAGCTTTCTTT; d_call: TRBD1; cdr3_length: 15; clone_size: once; v_call: TRBV7-8; j_call: TRBJ1-1
cdr3_aa: CASSISRIRDRGETQYF; cdr3_nt: TGTGCCAGTAGTATCAGTCGGATCCGGGACAGGGGTGAGACCCAGTACTTC; d_call: TRBD1; cdr3_length: 17; clone_size: .; v_call: TRBV19; j_call: TRBJ2-5
cdr3_aa: CASSMSGFNEQFF; cdr3_nt: TGTGCCAGTAGTATGAGCGGGTTCAATGAGCAGTTCTTC; d_call: .; cdr3_length: 13; clone_size: .; v_call: TRBV19; j_call: TRBJ2-1
cdr3_aa: CASSFWTTRHEQFF; cdr3_nt: TGTGCCAGCAGCTTTTGGACAACCCGGCATGAGCAGTTCTTC; d_call: .; cdr3_length: 14; clone_size: .; v_call: TRBV7-9; j_call: TRBJ2-1
cdr3_aa: CASSKGATSGNEQYF; cdr3_nt: TGTGCCAGCAGTAAGGGCGCGACTAGCGGGAACGAGCAGTACTTC; d_call: TRBD2; cdr3_length: 15; clone_size: .; v_call: TRBV5-4; j_call: TRBJ2-7
cdr3_aa: CASSARQGADTEAFF; cdr3_nt: TGCGCCAGCAGCGCGAGGCAGGGGGCAGACACTGAAGCTTTCTTT; d_call: TRBD1; cdr3_length: 15; clone_size: .; v_call: TRBV4-1; j_call: TRBJ1-1
cdr3_aa: CASTQGGVRFEQYF; cdr3_nt: TGTGCCAGCACCCAGGGAGGGGTACGCTTCGAGCAGTACTTC; d_call: TRBD2; cdr3_length: 14; clone_size: once; v_call: TRBV6-5; j_call: TRBJ2-7
cdr3_aa: CASSPGTGATHTF; cdr3_nt: TGTGCCAGCAGTCCTGGGACAGGGGCTACGCACACCTTC; d_call: TRBD1; cdr3_length: 13; clone_size: .; v_call: TRBV27; j_call: TRBJ1-2
cdr3_aa: CASSPGDSTDTQYF; cdr3_nt: TGTGCCAGCAGCCCGGGAGACAGCACAGATACGCAGTATTTT; d_call: .; cdr3_length: 14; clone_size: .; v_call: TRBV9; j_call: TRBJ2-3
cdr3_aa: CASSEYPGDEAFF; cdr3_nt: TGTGCCAGCAGTGAATACCCCGGGGATGAAGCTTTCTTT; d_call: .; cdr3_length: 13; clone_size: .; v_call: TRBV2; j_call: TRBJ1-1
cdr3_aa: CASSSGGQGSYEQYF; cdr3_nt: TGTGCCAGCAGCTCCGGAGGACAGGGTTCCTACGAGCAGTACTTC; d_call: TRBD1; cdr3_length: 15; clone_size: .; v_call: TRBV11-1; j_call: TRBJ2-7
cdr3_aa: CASSQSAAGVGQANSPLHF; cdr3_nt: TGCGCCAGCAGCCAATCAGCGGCGGGAGTGGGACAGGCTAATTCACCCCTCCACTTT; d_call: TRBD1; cdr3_length: 19; clone_size: .; v_call: TRBV4-3; j_call: TRBJ1-6
cdr3_aa: CASRSTSGTGELFF; cdr3_nt: TGTGCCAGCAGATCGACTAGCGGGACCGGGGAGCTGTTTTTT; d_call: TRBD2; cdr3_length: 14; clone_size: .; v_call: TRBV28; j_call: TRBJ2-2
cdr3_aa: CAWSRTGIWTGELFF; cdr3_nt: TGTGCCTGGAGTCGGACAGGTATATGGACCGGGGAGCTGTTTTTT; d_call: TRBD1; cdr3_length: 15; clone_size: .; v_call: TRBV30; j_call: TRBJ2-2
cdr3_aa: CASSSVAGLPGTDTQYF; cdr3_nt: TGTGCCAGCAGTTCGGTAGCGGGACTGCCCGGCACAGATACGCAGTATTTT; d_call: TRBD2; cdr3_length: 17; clone_size: .; v_call: TRBV28; j_call: TRBJ2-3
cdr3_aa: CASSQRLAGGPHEQFF; cdr3_nt: TGTGCCAGCAGCCAACGACTAGCGGGAGGGCCCCATGAGCAGTTCTTC; d_call: TRBD2; cdr3_length: 16; clone_size: .; v_call: TRBV11-2; j_call: TRBJ2-1
cdr3_aa: CASSQDLFSGNTIYF; cdr3_nt: TGCGCCAGCAGCCAAGATCTATTCTCTGGAAACACCATATATTTT; d_call: .; cdr3_length: 15; clone_size: .; v_call: TRBV4-1; j_call: TRBJ1-3
cdr3_aa: CASSEAQFLDGYTF; cdr3_nt: TGTGCCAGCAGTGAAGCACAGTTTTTGGATGGCTACACCTTC; d_call: .; cdr3_length: 14; clone_size: .; v_call: TRBV6-1; j_call: TRBJ1-2
cdr3_aa: CAWSGEVYEQYF; cdr3_nt: TGTGCCTGGAGTGGTGAGGTCTACGAGCAGTACTTC; d_call: .; cdr3_length: 12; clone_size: .; v_call: TRBV30; j_call: TRBJ2-7
cdr3_aa: CATSIPGTADTQYF; cdr3_nt: TGTGCCACCAGCATACCAGGTACGGCTGATACGCAGTATTTT; d_call: .; cdr3_length: 14; clone_size: .; v_call: TRBV15; j_call: TRBJ2-3
cdr3_aa: CASSPLSFGSPYEQYF; cdr3_nt: TGTGCCAGCAGTCCATTATCGTTCGGGAGTCCCTACGAGCAGTACTTC; d_call: .; cdr3_length: 16; clone_size: .; v_call: TRBV28; j_call: TRBJ2-7
cdr3_aa: CASSQDSGTASEKLFF; cdr3_nt: TGTGCCAGCAGCCAGGACTCCGGGACAGCCAGTGAAAAACTGTTTTTT; d_call: TRBD1; cdr3_length: 16; clone_size: once; v_call: TRBV14; j_call: TRBJ1-4
cdr3_aa: CAWSVAGAYEQYF; cdr3_nt: TGTGCCTGGAGTGTAGCGGGAGCGTACGAGCAGTACTTC; d_call: TRBD2; cdr3_length: 13; clone_size: once; v_call: TRBV30; j_call: TRBJ2-7
cdr3_aa: CASSTRQGVTDTQYF; cdr3_nt: TGTGCCAGCAGCACCCGACAGGGGGTCACAGATACGCAGTATTTT; d_call: TRBD1; cdr3_length: 15; clone_size: .; v_call: TRBV9; j_call: TRBJ2-3
cdr3_aa: CASSLERGSNHEQYF; cdr3_nt: TGCGCCAGCAGCTTGGAGAGGGGGAGTAACCACGAGCAGTACTTC; d_call: .; cdr3_length: 15; clone_size: once; v_call: TRBV5-1; j_call: TRBJ2-7